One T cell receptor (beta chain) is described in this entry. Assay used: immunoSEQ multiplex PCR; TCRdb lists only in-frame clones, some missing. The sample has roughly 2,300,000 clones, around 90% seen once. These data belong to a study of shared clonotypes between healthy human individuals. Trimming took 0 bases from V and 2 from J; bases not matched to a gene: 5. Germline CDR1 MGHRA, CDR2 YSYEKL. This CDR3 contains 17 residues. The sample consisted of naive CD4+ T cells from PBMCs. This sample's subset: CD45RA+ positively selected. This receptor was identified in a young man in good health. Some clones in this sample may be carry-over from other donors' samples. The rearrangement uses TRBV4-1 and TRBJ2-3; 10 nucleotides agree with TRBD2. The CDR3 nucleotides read TGCGCCAGCAGCCAAGATGGCAGCGGGAGGGCCACAGATACGCAGTATTTT. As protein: CASSQDGSGRATDTQYF.